Sequencing of this T cell receptor beta chain was carried out in a study of T cell changes during pregnancy in multiple sclerosis. Data came from immunoSEQ multiplex PCR; TCRdb stores just in-frame clones and leaves some out. Of nearly 50,000 clones in the sample, around 94% are singletons; the top ten hold under 0.55%. This TCR derives from a female donor with multiple sclerosis, enrolled in a pregnancy study. Source: CD4+ T cells from peripheral blood mononuclear cells, taken in the first trimester of pregnancy.

DNA for the CDR3: TGTGCCAGCAGTTTAGGTGAGGCGGAAGAGACCCAGTACTTC. It yields the protein CASSLGEAEETQYF. V usage is TRBV27 and J usage is TRBJ2-5; D call uncertain. The ends were cut back, 2 bases at V and 3 bases at J, with 10 bases in the middle. Germline CDR1 is MNHEY and CDR2 is SMNVEV (reference sequence). This CDR3 is 14 amino acids long.